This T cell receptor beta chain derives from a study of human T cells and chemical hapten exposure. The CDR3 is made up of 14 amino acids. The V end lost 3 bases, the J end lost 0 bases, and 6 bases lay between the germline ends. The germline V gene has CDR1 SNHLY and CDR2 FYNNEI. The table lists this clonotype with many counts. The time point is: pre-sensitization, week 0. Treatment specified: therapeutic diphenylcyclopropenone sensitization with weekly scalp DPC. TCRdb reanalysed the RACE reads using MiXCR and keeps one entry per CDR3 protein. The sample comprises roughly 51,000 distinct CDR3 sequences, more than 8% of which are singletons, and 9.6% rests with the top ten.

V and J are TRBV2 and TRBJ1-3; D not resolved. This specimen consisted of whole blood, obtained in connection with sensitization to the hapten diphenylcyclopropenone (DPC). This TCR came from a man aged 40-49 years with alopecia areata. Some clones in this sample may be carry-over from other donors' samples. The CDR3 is CASSDRFSGNTIYF. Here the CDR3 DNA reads TGTGCCAGCAGTGACAGGTTCTCTGGAAACACCATATATTTT. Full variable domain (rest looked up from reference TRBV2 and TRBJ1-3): EPEVTQTPSHQVTQMGQEVILRCVPISNHLYFYWYRQILGQKVEFLVSFYNNEISEKSEIFDDQFSVERPDGSNFTLKIRSTKLEDSAMYFCASSDRFSGNTIYFGEGSWLTVV.